The 30 T cell receptor beta chains listed next were all sequenced from one sample in a study of blood T cell repertoires in COVID-19. Clones were read by immunoSEQ multiplex PCR, and TCRdb kept only the in-frame ones, dropping some. The data show under 250,000 clones, more than 85% seen once. Sequenced material: peripheral blood. All receptors derive from a man between 60 and 70 years old with COVID-19, enrolled during active disease.

Here the CDR3 DNA reads TGTGCCAGCAGCCTACACCTAGGGACAGGGGATTCGGAGCAGTTCTTC. This translates into CASSLHLGTGDSEQFF. The chain is built from TRBV11-3 and TRBJ2-1, with 10 bases matching TRBD1. The trim removed 5 bases at V and 10 bases at J, leaving 14 bases unmatched. CDR3 size: 16 residues. CDR1 SGHNT and CDR2 YENEEA come from the germline V gene.

The chain has TRBV4-2 and TRBJ1-2, with D perhaps TRBD1 (6 bases). The CDR3 spans 15 residues. Trimming left V 2 bases short and J 7 bases short, with 17 bases between. Germline V gene data show CDR1 as LGHNA and CDR2 as YNFKEQ. CDR3 sequence: CASSQPGQNPPGYTF. The CDR3 region has the DNA TGTGCCAGCAGCCAACCTGGACAGAATCCCCCTGGCTACACCTTC.

This clone was detected only a few times. The V and J genes are TRBV25-1 and TRBJ2-1; TRBD1 matches at 9 bases. The germline V gene encodes CDR1 MGHDK and CDR2 SYGVNS. This CDR3 comprises 15 residues. V trimming: 8 bases; J trimming: 7 bases; junction bases outside the gene matches: 12. The CDR3: CASGRDRASQNEQFF. The DNA of the CDR3 is TGTGCCAGCGGTCGGGACAGGGCCTCTCAAAATGAGCAGTTCTTC.

The genes are TRBV9 and TRBJ2-2, with TRBD2 matching over 9 bases. J gave up 5 bases and V 4 bases, and 9 bases lay outside the gene matches. CDR3 length equals 16 residues. CDR1 is SGDLS, CDR2 YYNGEE, per germline. The CDR3 nucleotides are TGTGCCAGCAGCCCTTGGGGACTAGCAAGGACCGGGGAGCTGTTTTTT. Translation gives CASSPWGLARTGELFF.

V is TRBV7-9 and J is TRBJ1-3; tentatively, D is TRBD1 (5 bases). The CDR3 is made up of 14 amino acids. Trimming cost V 4 bases and J 0 bases, with 7 bases left between them. The germline V gene encodes CDR1 SEHNR and CDR2 FQNEAQ (reference sequence). The CDR3 is CASSSTVSGNTIYF. In DNA, the CDR3 is TGTGCCAGCAGCTCGACAGTCTCTGGAAACACCATATATTTT. Drawing the rest from reference TRBV7-9 and TRBJ1-3, the complete variable domain is DTGVSQNPRHKITKRGQNVTFRCDPISEHNRLYWYRQTLGQGPEFLTYFQNEAQLEKSRLLSDRFSAERPKGSFSTLEIQRTEQGDSAMYLCASSSTVSGNTIYFGEGSWLTVV.

The chain carries TRBV4-1 and TRBJ2-7; D call uncertain. Germline V gene data show CDR1 as MGHRA and CDR2 as YSYEKL. There are 13 residues in the CDR3. Trimming left V 1 base short and J 3 bases short, with 7 bases between. Here the CDR3 reads CASSQGAYYEQYF. CDR3 DNA sequence: TGCGCCAGCAGCCAAGGGGCGTACTACGAGCAGTACTTC.

As regards this clone: The junction and the germline gene differ at one end; a read error may be behind it. This chain joins TRBV18 and TRBJ1-1; D is unclear. This CDR3 is 12 amino acids long. Per germline, CDR1 KGHSH and CDR2 LQKENI. The CDR3 loop is CASSPPLREVIF. The DNA for the CDR3 is TGTGCCAGCTCACCCCCGCTTCGGGAAGTTATCTTT.

J is TRBJ1-4 and V is TRBV3-1 (or the pseudogene TRBV3-2), with 9 positions matching TRBD1. There are 15 residues in the CDR3. V shed 4 bases, J shed 5 bases, and the junction held 5 bases outside the gene matches. From germline, CDR1 is LGHDT and CDR2 YNNKEL (reference sequence). CDR3 nucleotide sequence: TGTGCCAGCAGCCCAACAGGGGGCGCAAATGAAAAACTGTTTTTT. Translating it yields CASSPTGGANEKLFF.

This clone appeared a few times. The chain is built from TRBV5-1 and TRBJ1-2; 10 bases are a match to TRBD1. The germline gives CDR1 SGHRS, CDR2 YFSETQ. The length of the CDR3 is 18 residues. V was clipped by 5 bases and J by 5 bases; unmatched bases: 18. CDR3 DNA sequence: TGCGCCAGCAGACAAACTCCGGGACAGGGGTATGATCGGTATGGCTACACCTTC. It translates to CASRQTPGQGYDRYGYTF.

The chain links TRBV27 to TRBJ2-7; possible D gene TRBD1, 5 bases. Looked up from germline, CDR1 is MNHEY and CDR2 is SMNVEV (reference sequence). This CDR3 has 13 amino acids. The V end was cut by 0 bases, the J end by 2 bases, with 5 bases between. The CDR3: CASSLSGAYEQYF. CDR3 in DNA: TGTGCCAGCAGTTTATCAGGGGCCTACGAGCAGTACTTC.

This chain connects TRBV6-5 to TRBJ2-1; possibly TRBD2 for D (5 bases). Trimming shortened V by 6 bases and J by 6 bases, and 15 bases separated the two germline ends. The CDR3 is 14 amino acids. In germline, CDR1 is MNHEY, CDR2 SVGAGI. The CDR3 is CASRRRGLVNEQFF. The CDR3 nucleotides are TGTGCCAGCAGACGCCGAGGACTCGTCAATGAGCAGTTCTTC.

This clone was seen only once. This rearrangement joins TRBV19 to TRBJ1-5; 9 bases line up with TRBD1. This CDR3 spans 19 amino acids. V was pared by 6 bases and J by 0 bases, with 15 bases of the junction left unmatched. The germline gives CDR1 LNHDA, CDR2 SQIVND (reference sequence). As DNA, the CDR3 is TGTGCCAGTAGAGGGTTTGTGGGACAGGGCCTTTATAGCAATCAGCCCCAGCATTTT. Amino acid sequence: CASRGFVGQGLYSNQPQHF. The full variable domain, in which reference TRBV19 and TRBJ1-5 provide the parts outside the CDR3, is DGGITQSPKYLFRKEGQNVTLSCEQNLNHDAMYWYRQDPGQGLRLIYYSQIVNDFQKGDIAEGYSVSREKKESFPLTVTSAQKNPTAFYLCASRGFVGQGLYSNQPQHFGDGTRLSIL.

The chain combines TRBV27 with TRBJ2-2, with 10 bases identical to TRBD2. This CDR3 spans 18 amino acids. V gave up 5 bases and J gave up 7 bases; unmatched junction bases: 16. CDR1 MNHEY and CDR2 SMNVEV come from the germline V gene (reference sequence). The CDR3: CASSSPTLAGEGGGELFF. The CDR3 bases are TGTGCCAGCAGTAGCCCGACTCTAGCGGGAGAGGGTGGCGGGGAGCTGTTTTTT.

This chain uses TRBV7-6 with TRBJ2-3, with D possibly TRBD2 on 5 matching bases. V lost 7 bases and J lost 0, with 20 bases in between. Germline V gene sequence: CDR1 SGHVS, CDR2 FNYEAQ. This CDR3 comprises 17 residues. Here the CDR3 reads CASTPGRSSSSTDTQYF. CDR3 nucleotides: TGTGCCAGCACCCCGGGGAGAAGTTCCTCTAGCACAGATACGCAGTATTTT.

This clone appeared a single time. The rearrangement links TRBV5-6 to TRBJ2-1, with 7 bases lining up with TRBD1. Germline V gene data show CDR1 as SGHDT and CDR2 as YYEEEE. The CDR3 extends over 13 amino acids. With 2 bases clipped from V and 7 bases from J, the junction kept 3 bases outside the gene matches. DNA for the CDR3: TGTGCCAGCAGCTTTCTACAGGGGAATGAGCAGTTCTTC. It encodes CASSFLQGNEQFF.

This chain connects TRBV30 to TRBJ2-7, with a tentative D call TRBD2 (5 bases). The CDR3 runs 13 residues. CDR1 and CDR2 from the germline V gene are GTSNPN and SVGIG (reference sequence). The ends were cut back, 1 base at V and 6 bases at J, with 13 bases in the middle. The CDR3 DNA reads TGTGCCTGGAGTGGCCGGAGGTCTAGCGAGCAGTACTTC. Its protein is CAWSGRRSSEQYF. Variable domain in full (rest from reference TRBV30 and TRBJ2-7): SQTIHQWPATLVQPVGSPLSLECTVEGTSNPNLYWYRQAAGRGLQLLFYSVGIGQISSEVPQNLSASRPQDRQFILSSKKLLLSDSGFYLCAWSGRRSSEQYFGPGTRLTVT.

The chain links TRBV30 to TRBJ2-2, with 9 bases matching TRBD1. Germline V lookup: CDR1 GTSNPN, CDR2 SVGIG (reference sequence). The junction had 6 bases not matched to a gene; V was cut back by 0 bases and J by 4 bases. The length of the CDR3 is 16 residues. The CDR3 DNA is TGTGCCTGGAGTGTCCGGACAGGGGTGAGCACCGGGGAGCTGTTTTTT. Translating gives CAWSVRTGVSTGELFF.

V usage is TRBV30 and J usage is TRBJ1-2, with TRBD1 matching 10 bases. V shed 5 bases, J shed 4 bases, and the junction held 7 bases outside the gene matches. In germline, CDR1 is GTSNPN, CDR2 SVGIG (reference sequence). This CDR3 is built from 14 residues. The CDR3 loop reads CAWDRDRGIYGYTF. CDR3 nucleotides: TGTGCCTGGGACCGGGACAGGGGTATCTATGGCTACACCTTC.

V usage is TRBV5-4 and J usage is TRBJ1-1; TRBD1 might be the D (6 bases). In germline, CDR1 is SGHNT, CDR2 YYREEE (reference sequence). V was pared by 4 bases and J by 2 bases, with 12 bases between. The CDR3 totals 14 residues. The CDR3 sequence: CASSPTGQNTEAFF. Written as DNA, the CDR3 is TGTGCCAGCAGCCCTACAGGGCAAAACACTGAAGCTTTCTTT.

This sequence joins TRBV6-5 and TRBJ2-2, with D maybe TRBD2 (5 bases). Looked up from germline, CDR1 is MNHEY and CDR2 is SVGAGI. V lost 6 bases, J lost 5 bases, and 10 bases lay in between. The CDR3 spans 13 residues. The DNA of the CDR3 is TGTGCCAGCAGAGGAGGCGGGACCGGGGAGCTGTTTTTT. Protein: CASRGGGTGELFF.

This clone was picked up a small number of times. The chain carries TRBV3-1 (or the pseudogene TRBV3-2) and TRBJ1-2; TRBD1 might be the D (5 bases). The ends were cut back, 1 base at V and 10 bases at J, with 16 bases in the middle. This CDR3 is 14 amino acids long. The germline V gene has CDR1 LGHDT and CDR2 YNNKEL (reference sequence). CDR3 sequence reads: CASSQAATVGFYTF. The CDR3 nucleotides read TGTGCCAGCAGCCAAGCCGCGACAGTGGGGTTCTACACCTTC.

J is TRBJ2-7 and V is TRBV9; possibly TRBD2 for D (6 bases). The length of the CDR3 is 16 residues. Germline CDR1 SGDLS, CDR2 YYNGEE. Trimming took off 0 bases at V and 0 bases at J, with 13 bases between the two ends. The CDR3, as DNA: TGTGCCAGCAGCGTAGATCCCATCGGGAGCTCCTACGAGCAGTACTTC. Translated, it gives CASSVDPIGSSYEQYF.

V gene TRBV3-1 (or the pseudogene TRBV3-2) combines with J gene TRBJ2-1, with D perhaps matching TRBD1 (5 bases). CDR3 length: 13 amino acids. Per the germline V gene, CDR1 is LGHDT and CDR2 is YNNKEL (reference sequence). The V end was cut by 1 base, the J end by 10 bases, with 11 bases between. The CDR3 bases are TGTGCCAGCAGCCAAGTAGGGGCCGGGGAGCAGTTCTTC. Protein: CASSQVGAGEQFF.

The genes are TRBV5-1 and TRBJ2-1; 9 bases fit TRBD2. The ends lost 4 bases at V and 3 bases at J; junction bases unmatched: 5. Germline V gene sequence: CDR1 SGHRS, CDR2 YFSETQ. The CDR3 extends over 15 amino acids. CDR3 loop: CASSLGREGYNEQFF. The CDR3, as DNA: TGCGCCAGCAGCCTGGGGCGGGAGGGCTACAATGAGCAGTTCTTC.

The V and J genes are TRBV7-9 and TRBJ1-6; a weak D match, TRBD1 (5 bases). V lost 8 bases and J lost 4, with 9 bases in between. The CDR3 spans 13 residues. Looked up from germline, CDR1 is SEHNR and CDR2 is FQNEAQ (reference sequence). Here the CDR3 reads CASHDRYNSPLHF. Here the CDR3 DNA reads TGTGCCAGCCACGACAGATATAATTCACCCCTCCACTTT. Full variable domain (outside the CDR3, taken from reference TRBV7-9 and TRBJ1-6): DTGVSQNPRHKITKRGQNVTFRCDPISEHNRLYWYRQTLGQGPEFLTYFQNEAQLEKSRLLSDRFSAERPKGSFSTLEIQRTEQGDSAMYLCASHDRYNSPLHFGNGTRLTVT.

This sequence joins TRBV18 and TRBJ1-5; D ambiguous. From germline, CDR1 is KGHSH and CDR2 LQKENI. The CDR3 totals 13 residues. V was trimmed by 2 bases and J by 5 bases, leaving 7 bases between them. CDR3 residues: CASSPISDQPQHF. The CDR3 nucleotides read TGTGCCAGCTCACCAATTTCGGATCAGCCCCAGCATTTT.

The chain links TRBV14 to TRBJ1-1; perhaps TRBD1 as D (5 bases). The CDR3 length is 16 residues. Germline values: CDR1 SGHDN, CDR2 FVKESK. V lost 1 base and J lost 1, with 13 bases in between. DNA for the CDR3: TGTGCCAGCAGCCAAGTAGGGGTAAGGGGGAACACTGAAGCTTTCTTT. Its protein is CASSQVGVRGNTEAFF.

This chain uses TRBV19 with TRBJ2-1, with 8 bases lining up with TRBD2. V lost 7 bases, J lost 6 bases, and 11 bases stayed unmatched. CDR1 and CDR2 from the germline V gene are LNHDA and SQIVND (reference sequence). The CDR3 consists of 15 residues. CDR3 region: CASNRGLGTGNEQFF. The CDR3, as DNA: TGTGCCAGTAATCGGGGACTAGGAACGGGCAATGAGCAGTTCTTC.

This clone appeared once. This chain links TRBV29-1 with TRBJ1-6; possible D gene TRBD1, 6 bases. This CDR3 has 12 amino acids. The germline gives CDR1 SQVTM, CDR2 ANQGSEA. Trimming shortened V by 4 bases and J by 10 bases, and 11 bases separated the two germline ends. The CDR3 region is CSVGSRGSPLHF. The DNA of the CDR3 is TGCAGCGTTGGATCTAGGGGGTCACCCCTCCACTTT. The full variable domain, completed using reference TRBV29-1 and TRBJ1-6, is SAVISQKPSRDICQRGTSLTIQCQVDSQVTMMFWYRQQPGQSLTLIATANQGSEATYESGFVIDKFPISRPNLTFSTLTVSNMSPEDSSIYLCSVGSRGSPLHFGNGTRLTVT.

The chain couples TRBV7-3 to TRBJ1-2, with D hard to call. This CDR3 spans 14 amino acids. The germline V gene has CDR1 SGHTA and CDR2 FQGTGA. Trimming took off 5 bases at V and 6 bases at J, with 16 bases between the two ends. The CDR3 here is CASSPTPGWDGYTF. As DNA, the CDR3 is TGTGCCAGCAGCCCCACCCCAGGATGGGATGGCTACACCTTC.